This TCR beta chain was documented in a study of T cell responses to AZD1222 COVID-19 vaccine. Study-level results: Reportedly, nearly half of unique spike TCRs recognized epitopes outside B.1.351/B.1.1.7 mutations. Repertoires were sampled only after the peak T cell response.

Measured with immunoSEQ multiplex PCR; TCRdb has only the in-frame clones, and not every one. The sample holds about 70,000 clones, about 88% seen once. Comments on this clone: Its antigen is still unknown.

The V end was cut by 0 bases, the J end by 3 bases, with 8 bases between. Germline CDR1 reads LNHNV; CDR2 reads YYDKDF (reference sequence). CDR3 length equals 14 residues. The chain employs TRBV15 and TRBJ1-2; D is uncertain. The origin of this receptor is an adult who received the MenACWY meningococcal vaccine as a control. Sequencing used peripheral blood, obtained 28 days after the second dose of the MenACWY control vaccine. The CDR3 reads CATSRESWDYGYTF. In DNA, the CDR3 is TGTGCCACCAGCAGAGAAAGCTGGGACTATGGCTACACCTTC.